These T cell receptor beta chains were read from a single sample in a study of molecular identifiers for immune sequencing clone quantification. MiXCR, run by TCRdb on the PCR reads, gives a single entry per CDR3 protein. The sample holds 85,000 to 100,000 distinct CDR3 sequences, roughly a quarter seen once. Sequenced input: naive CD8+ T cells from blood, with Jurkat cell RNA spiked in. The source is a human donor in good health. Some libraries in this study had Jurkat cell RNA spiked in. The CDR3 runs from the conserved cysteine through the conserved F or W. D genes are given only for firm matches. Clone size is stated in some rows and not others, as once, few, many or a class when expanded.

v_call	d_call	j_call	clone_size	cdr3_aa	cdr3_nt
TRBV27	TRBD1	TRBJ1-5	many	CASSSAGTGGYDQPQHF	TGTGCCAGCAGTTCCGCCGGGACAGGGGGGTACGATCAGCCCCAGCATTTT
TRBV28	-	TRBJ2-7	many	CASSLPNYEQYF	TGTGCCAGCAGTTTGCCGAACTACGAGCAGTACTTC
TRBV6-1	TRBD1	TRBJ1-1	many	CASSGQGWATEAFF	TGTGCCAGCAGTGGACAGGGCTGGGCCACTGAAGCTTTCTTT
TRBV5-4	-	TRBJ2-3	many	CASSFAGASTDTQYF	TGTGCCAGCAGCTTTGCGGGGGCTAGCACAGATACGCAGTATTTT
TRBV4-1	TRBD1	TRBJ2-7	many	CASSQVQGAHYEQYF	TGCGCCAGCAGCCAAGTGCAGGGGGCGCATTACGAGCAGTACTTC
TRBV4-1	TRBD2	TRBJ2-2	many	CASKRTSGDARTGELFF	TGCGCCAGCAAAAGGACTAGCGGGGATGCGCGGACCGGGGAGCTGTTTTTT
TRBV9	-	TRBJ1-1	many	CASNPSGGGDARHTEAFF	TGTGCCAGCAACCCTAGCGGGGGGGGAGACGCTCGGCACACTGAAGCTTTCTTT
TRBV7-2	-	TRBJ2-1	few	CASSLGGPGNEQFF	TGTGCCAGCAGCTTAGGGGGCCCAGGCAATGAGCAGTTCTTC
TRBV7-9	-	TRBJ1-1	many	CASSWTPNTEAFF	TGTGCCAGCAGCTGGACCCCGAACACTGAAGCTTTCTTT
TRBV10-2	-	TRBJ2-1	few	CASSARGYNEQFF	TGCGCCAGCAGCGCCAGGGGCTACAATGAGCAGTTCTTC
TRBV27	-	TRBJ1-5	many	CASSLSGYNQPQHF	TGTGCCAGCAGTTTATCGGGATACAATCAGCCCCAGCATTTT
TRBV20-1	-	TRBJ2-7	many	CSASDRRYEQYF	TGCAGTGCCAGCGACCGACGCTACGAGCAGTACTTC
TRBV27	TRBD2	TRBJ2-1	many	CASSFGTSANEQFF	TGTGCCAGCAGTTTCGGGACTAGCGCAAATGAGCAGTTCTTC
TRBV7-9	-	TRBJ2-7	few	CASSSKYEQYF	TGTGCCAGCAGCTCAAAATACGAGCAGTACTTC
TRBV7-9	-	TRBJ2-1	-	CASSSAGYSNEQFF	TGTGCCAGCAGCTCCGCCGGGTATTCGAATGAGCAGTTCTTC
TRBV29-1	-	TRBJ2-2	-	CSVEGHRGLFF	TGCAGCGTTGAGGGGCATCGGGGGCTGTTTTTT
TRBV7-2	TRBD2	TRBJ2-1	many	CASSHGTSGINEQFF	TGTGCCAGCAGCCACGGGACTAGCGGGATTAATGAGCAGTTCTTC
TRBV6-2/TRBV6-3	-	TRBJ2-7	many	CASSRTAYEQYF	TGTGCCAGCAGTAGAACTGCCTACGAGCAGTACTTC
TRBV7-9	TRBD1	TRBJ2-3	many	CASSARQGGDTQYF	TGTGCCAGCAGCGCTCGACAGGGGGGAGATACGCAGTATTTT
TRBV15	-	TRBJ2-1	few	CATSREGAGQFF	TGTGCCACCAGCAGAGAAGGTGCCGGGCAGTTCTTC
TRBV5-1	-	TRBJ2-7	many	CASRPEEGIPYEQYF	TGCGCCAGCAGACCCGAGGAGGGGATCCCCTACGAGCAGTACTTC
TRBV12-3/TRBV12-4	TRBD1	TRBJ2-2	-	CASRRDRQNTGELFF	TGTGCCAGCAGAAGGGACAGGCAGAACACCGGGGAGCTGTTTTTT
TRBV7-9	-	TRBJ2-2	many	CASSSGQNTGELFF	TGTGCCAGCAGCTCCGGACAGAACACCGGGGAGCTGTTTTTT
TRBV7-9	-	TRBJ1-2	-	CASRGAGLLFFTF	TGTGCCAGCAGGGGAGCAGGCCTCCTCTTTTTCACCTTC